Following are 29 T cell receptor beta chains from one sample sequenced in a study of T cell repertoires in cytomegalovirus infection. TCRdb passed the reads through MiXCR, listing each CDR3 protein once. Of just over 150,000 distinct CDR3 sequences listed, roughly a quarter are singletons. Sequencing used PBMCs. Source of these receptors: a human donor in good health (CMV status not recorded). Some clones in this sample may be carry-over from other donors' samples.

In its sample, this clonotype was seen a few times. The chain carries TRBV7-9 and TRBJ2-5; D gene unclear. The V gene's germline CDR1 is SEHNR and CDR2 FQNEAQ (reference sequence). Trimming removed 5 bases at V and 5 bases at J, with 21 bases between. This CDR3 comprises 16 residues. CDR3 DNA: TGTGCCAGCAGCCAAAGAGACTCAACCGAAGCGGAGACCCAGTACTTC. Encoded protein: CASSQRDSTEAETQYF.

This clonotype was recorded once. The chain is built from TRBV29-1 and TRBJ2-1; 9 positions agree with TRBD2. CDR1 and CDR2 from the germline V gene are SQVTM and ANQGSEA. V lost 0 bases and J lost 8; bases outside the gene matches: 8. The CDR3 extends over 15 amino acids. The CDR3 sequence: CSVEEGAGGPYEQFF. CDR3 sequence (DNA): TGCAGCGTTGAAGAAGGGGCGGGGGGGCCCTATGAGCAGTTCTTC.

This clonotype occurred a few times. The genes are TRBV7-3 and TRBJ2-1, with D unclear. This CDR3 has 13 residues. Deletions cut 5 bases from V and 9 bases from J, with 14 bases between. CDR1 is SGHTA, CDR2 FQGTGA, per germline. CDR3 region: CASSLSPGVEQFF. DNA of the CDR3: TGTGCCAGCAGCCTTTCACCCGGTGTTGAGCAGTTCTTC.

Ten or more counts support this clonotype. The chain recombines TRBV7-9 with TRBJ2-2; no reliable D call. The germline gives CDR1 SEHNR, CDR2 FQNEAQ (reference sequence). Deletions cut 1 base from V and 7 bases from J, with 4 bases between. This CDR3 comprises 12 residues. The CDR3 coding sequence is TGTGCCAGCAGCTTAGATGTCGGGGAGCTGTTTTTT. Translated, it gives CASSLDVGELFF. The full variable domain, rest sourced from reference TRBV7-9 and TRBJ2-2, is DTGVSQNPRHKITKRGQNVTFRCDPISEHNRLYWYRQTLGQGPEFLTYFQNEAQLEKSRLLSDRFSAERPKGSFSTLEIQRTEQGDSAMYLCASSLDVGELFFGEGSRLTVL.

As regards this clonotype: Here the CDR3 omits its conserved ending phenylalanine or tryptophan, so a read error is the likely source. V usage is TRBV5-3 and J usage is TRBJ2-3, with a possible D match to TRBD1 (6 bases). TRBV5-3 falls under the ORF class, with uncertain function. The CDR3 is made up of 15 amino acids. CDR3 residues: CASSSGVGATDTQYL. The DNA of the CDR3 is TGTGCCAGCAGCTCAGGGGTGGGGGCCACAGATACGCAGTATCTT.

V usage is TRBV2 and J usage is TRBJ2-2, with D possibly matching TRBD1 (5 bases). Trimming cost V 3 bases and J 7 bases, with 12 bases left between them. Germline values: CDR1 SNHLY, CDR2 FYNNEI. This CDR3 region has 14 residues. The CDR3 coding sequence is TGTGCCAGCAGTGACAGGGTTCAAGGCGGGGAGCTGTTTTTT. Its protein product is CASSDRVQGGELFF.

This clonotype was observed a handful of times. The CDR3 DNA sequence: TGTGCCAGCAGGACACTGGATCAGCCCCAGCATTTT. The encoded protein is CASRTLDQPQHF. V and J are TRBV6-2 or TRBV6-3 and TRBJ1-5; no definite D call. This CDR3 has 12 residues. The germline gives CDR1 MNHEY, CDR2 SVGEGT. Trimming removed 6 bases at V and 5 bases at J, with 8 bases between.

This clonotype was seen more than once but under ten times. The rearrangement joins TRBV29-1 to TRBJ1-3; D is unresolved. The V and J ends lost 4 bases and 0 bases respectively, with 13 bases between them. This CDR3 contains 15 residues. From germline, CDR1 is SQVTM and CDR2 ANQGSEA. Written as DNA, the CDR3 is TGCAGCGTTGCTTTTATTGGCAGCTCTGGAAACACCATATATTTT. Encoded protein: CSVAFIGSSGNTIYF.

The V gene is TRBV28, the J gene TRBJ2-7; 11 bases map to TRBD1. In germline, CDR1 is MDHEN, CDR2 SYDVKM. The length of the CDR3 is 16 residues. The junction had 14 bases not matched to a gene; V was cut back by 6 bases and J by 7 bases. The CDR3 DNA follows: TGTGCCAGCAGCCCCTCCCTAGGACAGGGGGCCCGGGAGCAGTACTTC. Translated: CASSPSLGQGAREQYF.

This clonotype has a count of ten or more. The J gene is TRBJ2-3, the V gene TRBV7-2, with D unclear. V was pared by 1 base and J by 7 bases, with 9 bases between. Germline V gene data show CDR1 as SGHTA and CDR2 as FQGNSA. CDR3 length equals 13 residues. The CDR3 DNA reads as TGTGCCAGCAGCTTAGGACTTCAGAATACGCAGTATTTT. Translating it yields CASSLGLQNTQYF. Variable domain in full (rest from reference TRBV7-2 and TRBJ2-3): GAGVSQSPSNKVTEKGKDVELRCDPISGHTALYWYRQSLGQGLEFLIYFQGNSAPDKSGLPSDRFSAERTGGSVSTLTIQRTQQEDSAVYLCASSLGLQNTQYFGPGTRLTVL.

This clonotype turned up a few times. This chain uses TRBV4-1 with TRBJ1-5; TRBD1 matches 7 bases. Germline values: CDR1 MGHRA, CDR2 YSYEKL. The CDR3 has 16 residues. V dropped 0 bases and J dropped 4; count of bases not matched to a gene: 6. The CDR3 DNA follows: TGCGCCAGCAGCCAAGATGGGGGACAGCGAAATCAGCCCCAGCATTTT. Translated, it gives CASSQDGGQRNQPQHF.

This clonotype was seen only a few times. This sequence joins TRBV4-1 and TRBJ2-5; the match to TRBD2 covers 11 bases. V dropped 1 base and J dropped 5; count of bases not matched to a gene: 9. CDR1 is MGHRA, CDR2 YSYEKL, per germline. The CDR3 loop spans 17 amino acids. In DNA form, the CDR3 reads TGCGCCAGCAGCCAAGTAGCGGGGGGGCCCCATGAGGAGACCCAGTACTTC. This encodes CASSQVAGGPHEETQYF.

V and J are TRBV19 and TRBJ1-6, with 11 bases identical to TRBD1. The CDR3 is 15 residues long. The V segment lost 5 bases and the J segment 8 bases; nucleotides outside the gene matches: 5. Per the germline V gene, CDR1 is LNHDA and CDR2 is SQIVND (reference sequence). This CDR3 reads CASSPRTGGDSPLHF. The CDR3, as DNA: TGTGCCAGTAGTCCAAGGACAGGGGGCGATTCACCCCTCCACTTT.

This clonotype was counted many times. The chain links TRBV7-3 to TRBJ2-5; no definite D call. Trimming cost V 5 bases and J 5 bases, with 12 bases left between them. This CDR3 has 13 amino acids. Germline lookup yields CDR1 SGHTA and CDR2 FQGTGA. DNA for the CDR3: TGTGCCAGCAGCCAGACATCTCTGGAGACCCAGTACTTC. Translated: CASSQTSLETQYF. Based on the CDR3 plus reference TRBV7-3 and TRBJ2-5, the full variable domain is GAGVSQTPSNKVTEKGKYVELRCDPISGHTALYWYRQSLGQGPEFLIYFQGTGAADDSGLPNDRFFAVRPEGSVSTLKIQRTERGDSAVYLCASSQTSLETQYFGPGTRLLVL.

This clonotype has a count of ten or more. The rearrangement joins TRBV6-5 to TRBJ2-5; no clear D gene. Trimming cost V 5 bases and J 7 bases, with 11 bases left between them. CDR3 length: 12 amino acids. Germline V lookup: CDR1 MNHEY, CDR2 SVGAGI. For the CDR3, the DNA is TGTGCCAGCAGTACCACGTTGGGGACCCAGTACTTC. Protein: CASSTTLGTQYF.

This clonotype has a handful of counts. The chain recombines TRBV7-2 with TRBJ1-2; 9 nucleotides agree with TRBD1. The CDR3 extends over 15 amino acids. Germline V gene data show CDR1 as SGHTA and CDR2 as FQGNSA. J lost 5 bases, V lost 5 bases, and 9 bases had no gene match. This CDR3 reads CASSPWDRVGYGYTF. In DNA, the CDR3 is TGTGCCAGCAGCCCGTGGGACAGGGTAGGGTATGGCTACACCTTC.

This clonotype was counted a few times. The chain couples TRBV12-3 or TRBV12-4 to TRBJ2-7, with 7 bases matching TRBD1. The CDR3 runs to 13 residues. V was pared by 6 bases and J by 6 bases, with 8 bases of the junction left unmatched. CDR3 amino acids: CASRPGTAREQYF. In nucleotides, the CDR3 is TGTGCCAGCAGACCGGGGACAGCCCGCGAGCAGTACTTC.

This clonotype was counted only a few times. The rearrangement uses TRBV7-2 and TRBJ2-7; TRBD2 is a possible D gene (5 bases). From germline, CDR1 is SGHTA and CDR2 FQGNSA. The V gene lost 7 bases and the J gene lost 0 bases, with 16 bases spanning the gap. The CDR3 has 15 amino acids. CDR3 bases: TGTGCCAGCACCACGACCCCGGGAAGCTCCTACGAGCAGTACTTC. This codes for CASTTTPGSSYEQYF.

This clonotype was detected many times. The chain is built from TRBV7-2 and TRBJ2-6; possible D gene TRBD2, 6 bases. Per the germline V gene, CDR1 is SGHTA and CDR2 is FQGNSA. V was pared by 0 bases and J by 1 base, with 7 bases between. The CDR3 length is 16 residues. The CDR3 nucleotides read TGTGCCAGCAGCTTAGCGGGAGGATCTGGGGCCAACGTCCTGACTTTC. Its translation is CASSLAGGSGANVLTF.

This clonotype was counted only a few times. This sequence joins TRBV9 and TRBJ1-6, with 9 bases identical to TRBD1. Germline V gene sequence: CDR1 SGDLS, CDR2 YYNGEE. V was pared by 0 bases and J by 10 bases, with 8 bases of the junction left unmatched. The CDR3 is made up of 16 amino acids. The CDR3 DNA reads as TGTGCCAGCAGCGTAGATCCGGGACAGGGTTCATCACCCCTCCACTTT. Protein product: CASSVDPGQGSSPLHF.

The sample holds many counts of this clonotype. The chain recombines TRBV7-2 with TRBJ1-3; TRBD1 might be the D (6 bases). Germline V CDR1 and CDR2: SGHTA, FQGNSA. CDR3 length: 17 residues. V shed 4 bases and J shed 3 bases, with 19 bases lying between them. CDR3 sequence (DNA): TGTGCCAGCAGCTCGGCACCCCAGGGGATATATGGAAACACCATATATTTT. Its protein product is CASSSAPQGIYGNTIYF.

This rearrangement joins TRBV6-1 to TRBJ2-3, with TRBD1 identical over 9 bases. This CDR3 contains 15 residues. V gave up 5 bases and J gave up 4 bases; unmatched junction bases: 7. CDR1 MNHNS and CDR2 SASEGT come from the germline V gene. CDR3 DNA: TGTGCCAGCAGTCCGACCGGGACAGGGTCAGATACGCAGTATTTT. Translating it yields CASSPTGTGSDTQYF.

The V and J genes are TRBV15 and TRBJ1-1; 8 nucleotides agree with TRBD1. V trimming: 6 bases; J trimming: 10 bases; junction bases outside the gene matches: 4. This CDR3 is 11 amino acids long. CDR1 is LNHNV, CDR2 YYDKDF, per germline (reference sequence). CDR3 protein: CATRDTGGAFF. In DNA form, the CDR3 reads TGTGCCACCAGAGATACAGGGGGAGCTTTCTTT.

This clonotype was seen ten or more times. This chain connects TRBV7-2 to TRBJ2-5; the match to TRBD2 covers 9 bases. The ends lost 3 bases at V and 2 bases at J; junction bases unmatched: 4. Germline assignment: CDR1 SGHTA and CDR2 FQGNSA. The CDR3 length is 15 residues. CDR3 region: CASSLGLAVQETQYF. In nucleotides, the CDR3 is TGTGCCAGCAGCTTGGGACTAGCAGTACAAGAGACCCAGTACTTC.

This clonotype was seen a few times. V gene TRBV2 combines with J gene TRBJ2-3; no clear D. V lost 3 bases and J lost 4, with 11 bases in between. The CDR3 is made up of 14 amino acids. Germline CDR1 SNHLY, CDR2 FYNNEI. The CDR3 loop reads CASSDLLEADTQYF. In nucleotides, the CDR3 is TGTGCCAGCAGTGATTTGCTAGAGGCAGATACGCAGTATTTT.

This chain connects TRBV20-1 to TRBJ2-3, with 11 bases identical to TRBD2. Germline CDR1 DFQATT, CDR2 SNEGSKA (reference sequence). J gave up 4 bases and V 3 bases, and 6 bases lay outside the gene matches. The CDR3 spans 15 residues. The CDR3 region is CSARSLAGGPDTQYF. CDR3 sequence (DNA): TGCAGTGCTAGGTCTTTAGCGGGAGGGCCAGATACGCAGTATTTT.

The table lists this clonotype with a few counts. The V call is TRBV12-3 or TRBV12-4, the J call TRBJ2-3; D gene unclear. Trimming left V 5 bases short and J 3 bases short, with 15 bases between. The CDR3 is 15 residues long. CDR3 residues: CASSPQVPPTDTQYF. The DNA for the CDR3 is TGTGCCAGCAGTCCCCAAGTGCCCCCAACAGATACGCAGTATTTT.

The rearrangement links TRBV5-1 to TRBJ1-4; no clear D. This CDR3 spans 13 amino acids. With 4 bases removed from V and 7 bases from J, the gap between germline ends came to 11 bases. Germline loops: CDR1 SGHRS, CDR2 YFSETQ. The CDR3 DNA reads TGCGCCAGCAGCGCGGGGAGTAGTGAAAAACTGTTTTTT. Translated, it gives CASSAGSSEKLFF.

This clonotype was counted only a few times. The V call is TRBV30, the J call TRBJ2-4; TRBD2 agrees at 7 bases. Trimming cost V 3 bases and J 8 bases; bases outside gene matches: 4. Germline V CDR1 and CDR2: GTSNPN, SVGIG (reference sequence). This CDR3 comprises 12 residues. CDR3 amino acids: CAWRGAGDIQYF. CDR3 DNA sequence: TGTGCCTGGAGAGGGGCGGGAGACATTCAGTACTTC.